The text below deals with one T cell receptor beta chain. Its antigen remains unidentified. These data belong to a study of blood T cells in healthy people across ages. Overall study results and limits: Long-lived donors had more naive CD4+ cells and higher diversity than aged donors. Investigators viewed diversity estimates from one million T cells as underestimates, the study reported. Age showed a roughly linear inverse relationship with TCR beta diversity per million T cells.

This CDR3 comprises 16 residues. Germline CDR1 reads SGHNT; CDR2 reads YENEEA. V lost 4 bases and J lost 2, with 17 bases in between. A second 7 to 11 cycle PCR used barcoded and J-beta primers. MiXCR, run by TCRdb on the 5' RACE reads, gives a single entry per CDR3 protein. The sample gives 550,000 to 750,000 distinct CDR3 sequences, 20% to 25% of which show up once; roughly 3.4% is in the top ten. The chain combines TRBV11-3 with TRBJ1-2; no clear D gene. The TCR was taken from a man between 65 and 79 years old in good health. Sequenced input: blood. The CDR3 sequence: CASSSVTDALNYGYTF. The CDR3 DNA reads TGTGCCAGCAGCTCCGTTACAGATGCGTTAAACTATGGCTACACCTTC. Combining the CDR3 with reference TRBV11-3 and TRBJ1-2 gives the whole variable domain EAGVVQSPRYKIIEKKQPVAFWCNPISGHNTLYWYLQNLGQGPELLIRYENEEAVDDSQLPKDRFSAERLKGVDSTLKIQPAELGDSAVYLCASSSVTDALNYGYTFGSGTRLTVV.